The 5 T cell receptor beta chains presented below share a single source sample, sequenced in a study of CD8 T cells in ankylosing spondylitis. Via MiXCR, TCRdb re-called the 5' RACE reads, giving one row per CDR3 protein. This table holds 250,000 to 350,000 distinct CDR3 sequences, 15% to 20% found once. Sequencing was carried out using blood, either unsorted or a sorted T cell fraction (not recorded which). The origin of the receptors is a male donor with ankylosing spondylitis or in good health (not recorded which).

The chain combines TRBV20-1 with TRBJ2-2; D call uncertain. The CDR3 runs 13 residues. Trimming removed 4 bases from V and 0 bases from J, with 6 bases in between. From germline, CDR1 is DFQATT and CDR2 SNEGSKA (reference sequence). The CDR3 reads CSANLANTGELFF. As DNA, the CDR3 is TGCAGTGCTAACCTCGCGAACACCGGGGAGCTGTTTTTT.

V and J are TRBV7-6 and TRBJ1-6; 8 bases align to TRBD1. J gave up 7 bases and V 5 bases, and 7 bases lay outside the gene matches. The CDR3 totals 15 residues. Germline V gene sequence: CDR1 SGHVS, CDR2 FNYEAQ. Written as DNA, the CDR3 is TGTGCCAGCAGCCCCCTGGCAGGGGGCAATTCACCCCTCCACTTT. Translated: CASSPLAGGNSPLHF.

The CDR3 reads CSARDRVAGTDTQYF. CDR3 nucleotide sequence: TGCAGTGCTAGAGATCGTGTAGCGGGCACAGATACGCAGTATTTT. The chain couples TRBV20-1 to TRBJ2-3; D is possibly TRBD2 (6 bases). This CDR3 is built from 15 residues. Germline CDR1 reads DFQATT; CDR2 reads SNEGSKA (reference sequence). Trimming removed 0 bases at V and 1 base at J, with 11 bases between.

This rearrangement joins TRBV20-1 to TRBJ2-7, with D unresolved. CDR1 and CDR2 (germline): DFQATT, SNEGSKA (reference sequence). V lost 1 base and J lost 3, with 10 bases in between. This CDR3 has 13 amino acids. CDR3 sequence (DNA): TGCAGTGCTAGAGGCAGAAATGGCTACGAGCAGTACGTC. Protein sequence: CSARGRNGYEQYV.

The V and J genes are TRBV7-3 and TRBJ2-3; possibly TRBD1 for D (6 bases). Germline CDR1 SGHTA, CDR2 FQGTGA. This CDR3 spans 16 amino acids. The V gene lost 3 bases and the J gene lost 7 bases, with 20 bases spanning the gap. This chain's CDR3 is CASSLVGPGQINTQYF. CDR3 nucleotide sequence: TGTGCCAGCAGCTTGGTGGGGCCGGGACAAATTAATACGCAGTATTTT.